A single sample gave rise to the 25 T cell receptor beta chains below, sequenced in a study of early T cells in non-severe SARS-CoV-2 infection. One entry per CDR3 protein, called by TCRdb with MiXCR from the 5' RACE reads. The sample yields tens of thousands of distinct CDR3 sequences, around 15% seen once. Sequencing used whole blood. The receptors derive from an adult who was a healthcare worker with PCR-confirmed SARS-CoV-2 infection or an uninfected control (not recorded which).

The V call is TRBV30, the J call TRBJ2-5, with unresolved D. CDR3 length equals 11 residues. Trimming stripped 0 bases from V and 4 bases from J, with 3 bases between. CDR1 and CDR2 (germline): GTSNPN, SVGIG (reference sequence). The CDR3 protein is CAWSVVETQYF. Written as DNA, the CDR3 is TGTGCCTGGAGTGTAGTAGAGACCCAGTACTTC. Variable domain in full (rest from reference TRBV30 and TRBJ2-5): SQTIHQWPATLVQPVGSPLSLECTVEGTSNPNLYWYRQAAGRGLQLLFYSVGIGQISSEVPQNLSASRPQDRQFILSSKKLLLSDSGFYLCAWSVVETQYFGPGTRLLVL.

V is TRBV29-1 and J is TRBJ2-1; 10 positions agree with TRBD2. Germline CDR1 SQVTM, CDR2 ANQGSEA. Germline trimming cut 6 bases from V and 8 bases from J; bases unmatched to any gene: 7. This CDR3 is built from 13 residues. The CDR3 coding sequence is TGCAGCGTCGGACTAGCGGCGGGGGATGAGCAGTTCTTC. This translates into CSVGLAAGDEQFF.

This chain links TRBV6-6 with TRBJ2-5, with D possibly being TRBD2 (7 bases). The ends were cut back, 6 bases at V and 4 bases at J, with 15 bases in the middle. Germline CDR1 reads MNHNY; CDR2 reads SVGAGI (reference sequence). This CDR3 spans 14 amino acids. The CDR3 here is CASSLGGARETQYF. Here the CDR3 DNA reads TGTGCCAGCAGCTTGGGGGGGGCCAGAGAGACCCAGTACTTC.

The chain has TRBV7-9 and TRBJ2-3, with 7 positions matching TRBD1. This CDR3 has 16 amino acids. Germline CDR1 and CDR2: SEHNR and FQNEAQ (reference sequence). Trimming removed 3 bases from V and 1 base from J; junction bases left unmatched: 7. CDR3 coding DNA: TGTGCCAGCAGCTTTAGTTGGGACAGCGGCACAGATACGCAGTATTTT. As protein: CASSFSWDSGTDTQYF.

The chain's CDR3 is CSVGLAKNIQYF. In DNA, the CDR3 is TGCAGCGTTGGGCTCGCCAAAAACATTCAGTACTTC. The chain carries TRBV29-1 and TRBJ2-4; D is undetermined. CDR1 and CDR2 (germline): SQVTM, ANQGSEA. This CDR3 has 12 residues. Trimming stripped 4 bases from V and 1 base from J, with 5 bases between.

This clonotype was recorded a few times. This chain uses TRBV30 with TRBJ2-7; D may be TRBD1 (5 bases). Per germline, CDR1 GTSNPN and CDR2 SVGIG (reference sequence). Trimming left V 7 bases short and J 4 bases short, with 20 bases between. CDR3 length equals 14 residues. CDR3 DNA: TGTGCCTTTGCCCGACCCGGCAGGGTTTACGAGCAGTACTTC. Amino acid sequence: CAFARPGRVYEQYF.

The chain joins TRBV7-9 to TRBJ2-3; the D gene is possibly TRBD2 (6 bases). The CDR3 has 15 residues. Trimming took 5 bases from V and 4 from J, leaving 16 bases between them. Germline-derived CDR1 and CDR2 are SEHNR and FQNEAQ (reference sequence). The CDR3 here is CASSPGTYGADTQYF. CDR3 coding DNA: TGTGCCAGCAGCCCCGGGACTTACGGGGCAGATACGCAGTATTTT.

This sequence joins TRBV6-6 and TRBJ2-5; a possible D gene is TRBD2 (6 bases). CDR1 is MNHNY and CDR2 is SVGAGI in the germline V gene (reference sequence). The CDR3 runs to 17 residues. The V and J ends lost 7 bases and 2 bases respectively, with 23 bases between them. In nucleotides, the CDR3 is TGTGCCAGCACTAGGACGGCGGGGTCACTATCGCAAGAGACCCAGTACTTC. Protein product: CASTRTAGSLSQETQYF.

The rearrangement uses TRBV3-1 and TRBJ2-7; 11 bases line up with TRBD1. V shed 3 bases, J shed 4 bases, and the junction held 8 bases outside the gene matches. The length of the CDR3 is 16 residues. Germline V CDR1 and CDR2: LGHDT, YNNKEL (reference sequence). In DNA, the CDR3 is TGTGCCAGCAGCCATCCGGCAGGGACAGGGGGTTACGAGCAGTACTTC. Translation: CASSHPAGTGGYEQYF.

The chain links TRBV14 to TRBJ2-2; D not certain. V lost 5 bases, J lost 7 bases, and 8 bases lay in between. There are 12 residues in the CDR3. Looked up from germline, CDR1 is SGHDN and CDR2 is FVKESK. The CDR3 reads CASSRRVGELFF. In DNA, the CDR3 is TGTGCCAGCAGCAGGAGAGTCGGGGAGCTGTTTTTT.

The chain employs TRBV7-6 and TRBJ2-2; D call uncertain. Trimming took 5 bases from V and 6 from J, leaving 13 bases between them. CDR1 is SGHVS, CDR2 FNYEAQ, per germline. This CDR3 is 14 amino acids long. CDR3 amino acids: CASSPVAVAGELFF. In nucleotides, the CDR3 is TGTGCCAGCAGCCCGGTTGCGGTCGCCGGGGAGCTGTTTTTT.

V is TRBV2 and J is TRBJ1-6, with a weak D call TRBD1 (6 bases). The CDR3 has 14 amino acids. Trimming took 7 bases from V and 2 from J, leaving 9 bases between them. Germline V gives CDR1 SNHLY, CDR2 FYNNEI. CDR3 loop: CASNRATYNSPLHF. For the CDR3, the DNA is TGTGCCAGCAACAGGGCGACCTATAATTCACCCCTCCACTTT.

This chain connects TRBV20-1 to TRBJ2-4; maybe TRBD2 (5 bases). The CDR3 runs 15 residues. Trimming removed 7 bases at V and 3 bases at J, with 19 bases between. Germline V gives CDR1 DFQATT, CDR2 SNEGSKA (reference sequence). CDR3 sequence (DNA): TGCAGTGTTGGGAGCTATGGGTTGGGCAAAAACATTCAGTACTTC. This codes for CSVGSYGLGKNIQYF.

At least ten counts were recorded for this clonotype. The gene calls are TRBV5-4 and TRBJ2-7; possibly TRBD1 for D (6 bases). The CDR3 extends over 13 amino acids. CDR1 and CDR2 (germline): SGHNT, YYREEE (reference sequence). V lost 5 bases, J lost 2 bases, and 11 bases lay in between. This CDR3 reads CASRATGTYEQYF. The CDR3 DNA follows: TGTGCCAGCAGGGCGACAGGAACCTACGAGCAGTACTTC.

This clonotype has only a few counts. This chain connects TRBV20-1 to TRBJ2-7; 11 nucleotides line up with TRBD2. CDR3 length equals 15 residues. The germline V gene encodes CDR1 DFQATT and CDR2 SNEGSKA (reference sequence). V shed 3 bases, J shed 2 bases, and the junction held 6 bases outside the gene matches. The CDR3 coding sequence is TGCAGTGCTAGGGCGCTAGCGGGGGGCCCCTACGAGCAGTACTTC. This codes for CSARALAGGPYEQYF.

The CDR3 sequence is CASTLGGLSTDTQYF. CDR3 bases: TGTGCCAGTACCCTCGGGGGGCTTAGCACAGATACGCAGTATTTT. V and J are TRBV12-3 or TRBV12-4 and TRBJ2-3, with a possible D match to TRBD2 (7 bases). V lost 9 bases and J 0 bases, leaving 16 bases between the germline ends. The CDR3 runs to 15 residues.

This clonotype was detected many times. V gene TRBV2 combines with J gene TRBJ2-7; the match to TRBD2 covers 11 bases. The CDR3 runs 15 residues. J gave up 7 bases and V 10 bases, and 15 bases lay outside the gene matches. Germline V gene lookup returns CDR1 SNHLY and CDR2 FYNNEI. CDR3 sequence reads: CANRGGTSGGGEQYF. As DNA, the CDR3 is TGTGCCAACAGAGGGGGGACTAGCGGTGGCGGGGAGCAGTACTTC.

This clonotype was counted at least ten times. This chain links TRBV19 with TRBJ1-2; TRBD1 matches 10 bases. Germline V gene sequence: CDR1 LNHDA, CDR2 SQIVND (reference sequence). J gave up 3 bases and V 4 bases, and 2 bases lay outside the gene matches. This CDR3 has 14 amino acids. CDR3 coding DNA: TGTGCCAGTAGTACCGGGACAGGGGACTATGGCTACACCTTC. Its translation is CASSTGTGDYGYTF.

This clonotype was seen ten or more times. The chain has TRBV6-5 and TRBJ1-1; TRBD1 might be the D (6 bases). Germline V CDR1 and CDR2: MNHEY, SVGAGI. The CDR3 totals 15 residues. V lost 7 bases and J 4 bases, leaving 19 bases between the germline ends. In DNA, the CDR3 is TGTGCCAGCACAATGGGGGGGGCAATAAGCACTGAAGCTTTCTTT. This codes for CASTMGGAISTEAFF.

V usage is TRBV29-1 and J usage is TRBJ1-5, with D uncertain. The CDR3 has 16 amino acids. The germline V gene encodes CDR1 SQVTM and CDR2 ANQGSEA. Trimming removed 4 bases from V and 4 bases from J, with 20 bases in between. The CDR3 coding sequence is TGCAGCGTTGCTCCCGATTTTTCGGGGTCTAATCAGCCCCAGCATTTT. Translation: CSVAPDFSGSNQPQHF.

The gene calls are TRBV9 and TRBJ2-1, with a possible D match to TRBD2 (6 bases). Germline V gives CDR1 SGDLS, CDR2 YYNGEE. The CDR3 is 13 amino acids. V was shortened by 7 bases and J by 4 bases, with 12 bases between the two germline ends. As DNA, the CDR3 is TGTGCCAGCTCCCTGGCGGGGTACAATGAGCAGTTCTTC. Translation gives CASSLAGYNEQFF.

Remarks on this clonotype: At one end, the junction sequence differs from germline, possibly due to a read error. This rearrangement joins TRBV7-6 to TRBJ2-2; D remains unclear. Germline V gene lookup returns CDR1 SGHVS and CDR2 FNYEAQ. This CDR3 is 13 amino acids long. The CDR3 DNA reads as TGTGCCAGCAGCTTAGGCAACACCAGGGAGCTGTTTTTT. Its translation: CASSLGNTRELFF.

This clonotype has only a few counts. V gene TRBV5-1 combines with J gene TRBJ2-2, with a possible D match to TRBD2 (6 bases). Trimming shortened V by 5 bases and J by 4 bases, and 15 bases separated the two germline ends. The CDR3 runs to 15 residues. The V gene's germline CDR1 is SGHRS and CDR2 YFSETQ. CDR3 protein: CASRPQGGATGELFF. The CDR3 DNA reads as TGCGCCAGCAGGCCTCAGGGCGGGGCCACCGGGGAGCTGTTTTTT.

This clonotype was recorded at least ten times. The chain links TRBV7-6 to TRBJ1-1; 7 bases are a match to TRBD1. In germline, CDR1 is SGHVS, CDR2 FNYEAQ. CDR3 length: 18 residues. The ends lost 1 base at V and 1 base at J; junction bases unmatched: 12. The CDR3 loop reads CASSLGPRMTGKNTEAFF. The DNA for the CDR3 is TGTGCCAGCAGCTTAGGCCCCCGTATGACAGGGAAGAACACTGAAGCTTTCTTT. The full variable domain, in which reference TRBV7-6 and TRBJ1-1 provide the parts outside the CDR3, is GAGVSQSPRYKVTKRGQDVALRCDPISGHVSLYWYRQALGQGPEFLTYFNYEAQQDKSGLPNDRFSAERPEGSISTLTIQRTEQRDSAMYRCASSLGPRMTGKNTEAFFGQGTRLTVV.

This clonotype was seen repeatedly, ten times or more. The CDR3 DNA reads as TGCGCCAGCAGTCTCACGGGCAATCAGCCCCAGCATTTT. Translating gives CASSLTGNQPQHF. The chain combines TRBV10-2 with TRBJ1-5, with D unresolved. Germline CDR1 and CDR2: WSHSY and SAAADI. The CDR3 totals 13 residues. V was clipped by 5 bases and J by 2 bases, with 7 bases between them.